One and the same sample provided the 26 T cell receptor beta chains below, sequenced in a study of technical replicates of blood from a handful of donors. Assay: immunoSEQ multiplex PCR; the TCRdb copy retains only in-frame clones and omits some. This repertoire shows about 53,000 clones, approximately 86% found once; its top ten account for over 5.5%. Sample: PBMCs. These receptors all come from a human donor in good health. Some clones in this sample may be carry-over from other donors' samples.

In nucleotides, the CDR3 is TGTGCCATCGCAGGGGAGGGCTATGGCTACACCTTC. Translated: CAIAGEGYGYTF. The rearrangement joins TRBV10-3 to TRBJ1-2, with D possibly being TRBD1 (6 bases). This CDR3 is built from 12 residues. Between the trimmed V and J ends, which lost 8 bases and 4 bases, there was a span of 11 bases. Looked up from germline, CDR1 is ENHRY and CDR2 is SYGVKD.

V usage is TRBV10-3 and J usage is TRBJ2-5; 7 nucleotides align to TRBD2. CDR1 and CDR2 from the germline V gene are ENHRY and SYGVKD. With 10 bases clipped from V and 1 base from J, the junction kept 12 bases outside the gene matches. The CDR3 runs 15 residues. The CDR3 protein is CATLLAFTAQETQYF. CDR3 bases: TGTGCCACCCTACTAGCGTTCACGGCCCAAGAGACCCAGTACTTC.

The chain has TRBV30 and TRBJ1-4; D gene uncertain. The CDR3 length is 13 residues. Between the trimmed V and J ends, which lost 5 bases and 8 bases, there was a span of 15 bases. Germline lookup yields CDR1 GTSNPN and CDR2 SVGIG (reference sequence). For the CDR3, the DNA is TGTGCCTGGGGAGTTGGATTAGGCGAAAAACTGTTTTTT. Its translation is CAWGVGLGEKLFF.

This chain joins TRBV13 and TRBJ2-1, with a possible D match to TRBD2 (5 bases). Germline V gene sequence: CDR1 PRHDT, CDR2 FYEKMQ (reference sequence). Trimming removed 5 bases from V and 10 bases from J, with 12 bases in between. CDR3 size: 12 residues. CDR3 region: CASSQDPGEQFF. The CDR3 DNA follows: TGTGCCAGCAGCCAGGATCCGGGGGAGCAGTTCTTC. Full variable domain (remainder filled in from reference TRBV13 and TRBJ2-1): AAGVIQSPRHLIKEKRETATLKCYPIPRHDTVYWYQQGPGQDPQFLISFYEKMQSDKGSIPDRFSAQQFSDYHSELNMSSLELGDSALYFCASSQDPGEQFFGPGTRLTVL.

The V call is TRBV7-6, the J call TRBJ2-7, with 10 bases aligning to TRBD2. From germline, CDR1 is SGHVS and CDR2 FNYEAQ. The CDR3 loop spans 14 amino acids. V shed 6 bases and J 0 bases; nucleotides not matched to a gene: 2. The chain's CDR3 is CASSSSGSSYEQYF. For the CDR3, the DNA is TGTGCCAGCAGTTCTAGCGGGAGCTCCTACGAGCAGTACTTC.

The CDR3 region has the DNA TGTGCCAGCGGGACAGGGAGTCTCTACGAGCAGTACTTC. The encoded protein is CASGTGSLYEQYF. This chain links TRBV7-6 with TRBJ2-7; 9 nucleotides line up with TRBD1. This CDR3 spans 13 amino acids. Unmatched junction bases numbered 5, after V lost 8 bases and J lost 3 bases. The germline CDR1 and CDR2 sequences are SGHVS and FNYEAQ. The whole variable domain, filled in from reference TRBV7-6 and TRBJ2-7, reads GAGVSQSPRYKVTKRGQDVALRCDPISGHVSLYWYRQALGQGPEFLTYFNYEAQQDKSGLPNDRFSAERPEGSISTLTIQRTEQRDSAMYRCASGTGSLYEQYFGPGTRLTVT.

The CDR3: CASSQPGKSSGYTF. The CDR3 DNA is TGCGCCAGCAGCCAACCGGGGAAGAGTTCTGGCTACACCTTC. This rearrangement joins TRBV4-1 to TRBJ1-2; D unclear. Looked up from germline, CDR1 is MGHRA and CDR2 is YSYEKL. This CDR3 spans 14 amino acids. V lost 2 bases, J lost 7 bases, and 14 bases lay in between.

The chain carries TRBV7-2 and TRBJ2-7; TRBD1 might be the D (5 bases). The V gene lost 6 bases and the J gene lost 6 bases, with 24 bases spanning the gap. CDR3 length: 16 amino acids. Germline V gene sequence: CDR1 SGHTA, CDR2 FQGNSA. CDR3 region: CASRPDTVGLQGEQYF. DNA for the CDR3: TGTGCCAGCAGACCTGACACGGTGGGTCTCCAGGGCGAGCAGTACTTC.

This clone was detected a few times. The chain is built from TRBV7-3 and TRBJ1-1; no clear D gene. The CDR3 consists of 13 residues. Deletions cut 2 bases from V and 1 base from J, with 5 bases between. Germline V CDR1 and CDR2: SGHTA, FQGTGA. CDR3 DNA: TGTGCCAGCAGCTTACAGGCGAACACTGAAGCTTTCTTT. Its protein product is CASSLQANTEAFF. The full variable domain, with the rest looked up from reference TRBV7-3 and TRBJ1-1, is GAGVSQTPSNKVTEKGKYVELRCDPISGHTALYWYRQSLGQGPEFLIYFQGTGAADDSGLPNDRFFAVRPEGSVSTLKIQRTERGDSAVYLCASSLQANTEAFFGQGTRLTVV.

V gene TRBV2 combines with J gene TRBJ2-2; 8 bases line up with TRBD1. The V and J ends lost 7 bases and 8 bases, in that order; junction bases with no gene match: 6. This CDR3 region has 13 residues. Germline assignment: CDR1 SNHLY and CDR2 FYNNEI. DNA of the CDR3: TGTGCCAGCAATCTACAGGGGGAGGGGGAGCTGTTTTTT. Its protein product is CASNLQGEGELFF.

The V gene is TRBV19, the J gene TRBJ1-4; D remains ambiguous. Germline V gene data show CDR1 as LNHDA and CDR2 as SQIVND (reference sequence). The ends were cut back, 5 bases at V and 4 bases at J, with 8 bases in the middle. The CDR3 is made up of 13 amino acids. DNA of the CDR3: TGTGCCAGTAGTTGGTCAGTTAATGAAAAACTGTTTTTT. Amino acids: CASSWSVNEKLFF.

The gene calls are TRBV11-2 and TRBJ2-7; 7 nucleotides line up with TRBD1. In germline, CDR1 is SGHAT, CDR2 FQNNGV. With V trimmed by 2 bases and J by 0 bases, 4 bases remained unmatched. The CDR3 has 15 amino acids. CDR3 DNA: TGTGCCAGCAGCTTAACGACAGGGAGCTCCTACGAGCAGTACTTC. It encodes CASSLTTGSSYEQYF.

This clone has only one observation. V usage is TRBV27 and J usage is TRBJ2-3, with D perhaps matching TRBD1 (6 bases). V was pared by 5 bases and J by 4 bases, with 19 bases between. Germline V gene lookup returns CDR1 MNHEY and CDR2 SMNVEV (reference sequence). The CDR3 sequence is 16 residues long. Here the CDR3 DNA reads TGTGCCAGCAGTGCCCGAGGCAGGGGAAGGGCAGATACGCAGTATTTT. As protein: CASSARGRGRADTQYF.

J is TRBJ2-1 and V is TRBV10-3; TRBD2 matches at 10 bases. Germline V gene lookup returns CDR1 ENHRY and CDR2 SYGVKD. The CDR3 length is 15 residues. The V gene end was trimmed by 6 bases and the J gene end by 6 bases; junction bases not matched to a gene: 8. CDR3 DNA: TGTGCCATCAGGGGAACTAGCGGGGACATCAATGAGCAGTTCTTC. Translation: CAIRGTSGDINEQFF.

This clone has just one count. The rearrangement links TRBV6-1 to TRBJ2-1; D possibly corresponds to TRBD2 (6 bases). Trimming stripped 3 bases from V and 12 bases from J, with 21 bases between. The CDR3 loop spans 15 amino acids. Germline-derived CDR1 and CDR2 are MNHNS and SASEGT. This chain's CDR3 is CASSENAGLLLGQFF. The DNA for the CDR3 is TGTGCCAGCAGTGAGAATGCGGGACTTCTCCTAGGGCAGTTCTTC.

This clone was recorded a few times. The V call is TRBV19, the J call TRBJ1-1; the D gene is possibly TRBD1 (6 bases). In germline, CDR1 is LNHDA, CDR2 SQIVND (reference sequence). The germline V and J ends were trimmed by 3 bases and 5 bases, with 16 bases remaining between them. The CDR3 is 15 amino acids. The DNA of the CDR3 is TGTGCCAGTAGTATTGGTCGGGGGGCCAGGACTGAAGCTTTCTTT. Its translation is CASSIGRGARTEAFF.

The rearrangement links TRBV6-6 to TRBJ1-1, with D perhaps matching TRBD1 (5 bases). This CDR3 region has 13 residues. Trimming removed 8 bases at V and 1 base at J, with 11 bases between. Germline V gene lookup returns CDR1 MNHNY and CDR2 SVGAGI (reference sequence). In DNA, the CDR3 is TGTGCCAGCCAGGGTTCGCAGAACACTGAAGCTTTCTTT. Encoded protein: CASQGSQNTEAFF.

This chain connects TRBV7-2 to TRBJ2-7; 9 bases map to TRBD2. After removal of 3 bases from V and 3 bases from J, the junction contained 6 bases not matched to a gene. Germline assignment: CDR1 SGHTA and CDR2 FQGNSA. The CDR3 is made up of 15 amino acids. Here the CDR3 reads CASSFLSGRVYEQYF. The CDR3 DNA follows: TGTGCCAGCAGCTTTCTTAGCGGGAGAGTCTACGAGCAGTACTTC. The variable domain in full, completed from reference TRBV7-2 and TRBJ2-7, reads GAGVSQSPSNKVTEKGKDVELRCDPISGHTALYWYRQSLGQGLEFLIYFQGNSAPDKSGLPSDRFSAERTGGSVSTLTIQRTQQEDSAVYLCASSFLSGRVYEQYFGPGTRLTVT.

The chain combines TRBV5-1 with TRBJ1-3, with D possibly TRBD1 on 5 matching bases. This CDR3 is built from 15 residues. V was pared by 4 bases and J by 0 bases, with 11 bases between. Germline V CDR1 and CDR2: SGHRS, YFSETQ. DNA for the CDR3: TGCGCCAGCAGCGGGGACGGGAGCTCTGGAAACACCATATATTTT. Residues: CASSGDGSSGNTIYF.

The CDR3 sequence is CSAATLWTEAFF. In DNA form, the CDR3 reads TGCAGCGCCGCAACTCTGTGGACTGAAGCTTTCTTT. The gene calls are TRBV29-1 and TRBJ1-1; D gene unclear. The V gene's germline CDR1 is SQVTM and CDR2 ANQGSEA. The ends were cut back, 7 bases at V and 5 bases at J, with 14 bases in the middle. CDR3 length equals 12 residues.

The chain carries TRBV7-2 and TRBJ2-7; TRBD1 agrees at 8 bases. Germline-derived CDR1 and CDR2 are SGHTA and FQGNSA. Trimming took 5 bases from V and 6 from J; bases not matched to a gene: 9. This CDR3 comprises 14 residues. Here the CDR3 reads CASSPFTGGAEQYF. The CDR3 DNA reads TGTGCCAGCAGCCCATTTACAGGGGGAGCCGAGCAGTACTTC.

As DNA, the CDR3 is TGTGCCAGCAGTAATAATCCGGGACATAACTATGGCTACACCTTC. Translating it yields CASSNNPGHNYGYTF. V and J are TRBV6-6 and TRBJ1-2; D might be TRBD1 (6 bases). The V gene lost 5 bases and the J gene lost 1 base, with 14 bases spanning the gap. The germline gives CDR1 MNHNY, CDR2 SVGAGI (reference sequence). The CDR3 covers 15 residues.

J is TRBJ2-2 and V is TRBV4-3; maybe TRBD1 (6 bases). This CDR3 has 18 amino acids. Germline V lookup: CDR1 LGHNA, CDR2 YSLEER. V was trimmed by 0 bases and J by 0 bases, leaving 14 bases between them. The CDR3 loop reads CASSQDVGNRANTGELFF. The DNA for the CDR3 is TGCGCCAGCAGCCAAGATGTAGGGAACAGGGCGAACACCGGGGAGCTGTTTTTT.

V and J are TRBV19 and TRBJ1-2; D remains unclear. Germline V CDR1 and CDR2: LNHDA, SQIVND (reference sequence). The V end lost 4 bases, the J end lost 0 bases, and 12 bases lay between the germline ends. This CDR3 spans 15 amino acids. The CDR3 DNA sequence: TGTGCCAGTAGTAGAGGCGACGGGACTAACTATGGCTACACCTTC. Protein product: CASSRGDGTNYGYTF.

The sample holds a few counts of this clone. V usage is TRBV5-1 and J usage is TRBJ2-1, with 8 positions matching TRBD2. The CDR3 has 14 amino acids. The trim removed 3 bases at V and 4 bases at J, leaving 3 bases unmatched. Germline V gene data show CDR1 as SGHRS and CDR2 as YFSETQ. CDR3 region: CASSWGGGYNEQFF. CDR3 coding DNA: TGCGCCAGCAGCTGGGGCGGGGGGTACAATGAGCAGTTCTTC.

V gene TRBV11-2 combines with J gene TRBJ2-7; 14 bases fit TRBD2. The V gene end was trimmed by 6 bases and the J gene end by 5 bases; junction bases not matched to a gene: 9. The CDR3 sequence is 16 residues long. Germline V gene sequence: CDR1 SGHAT, CDR2 FQNNGV. The CDR3 coding sequence is TGTGCCAGCAGACCCCCGGGACTAGCGGGAGTTAACGAGCAGTACTTC. Translated, it gives CASRPPGLAGVNEQYF.